This is a list of T cell receptor beta chains from one sample in a study of early T cells in non-severe SARS-CoV-2 infection. From the 5' RACE reads, TCRdb called clonotypes with MiXCR, one entry per CDR3 protein. The table lists under 95,000 distinct CDR3 sequences, roughly 12% of them singletons. The sequenced sample was whole blood. Receptors were obtained from an adult who was a healthcare worker with PCR-confirmed SARS-CoV-2 infection or an uninfected control (not recorded which). The CDR3 runs from the conserved cysteine through the conserved F or W.

V: TRBV29-1; J: TRBJ1-1; CDR3: CSVTGTPNEAFF
V: TRBV13; J: TRBJ2-4; CDR3: CASSSSATGEGNIQYF
V: TRBV5-1; J: TRBJ2-7; CDR3: CASSLGPSANYEQYF
V: TRBV3-1; J: TRBJ2-7; CDR3: CASSAHTGQGARGHTYEQYF
V: TRBV29-1; J: TRBJ2-7; CDR3: CSALGAGEQYF
V: TRBV12-3/TRBV12-4; J: TRBJ2-5; CDR3: CASSLSAGGGETQYF
V: TRBV7-3; J: TRBJ2-3; CDR3: CASSLLALDTQYF
V: TRBV12-3/TRBV12-4; J: TRBJ2-7; CDR3: CASSPLSSSYEQYF
V: TRBV20-1; J: TRBJ2-1; CDR3: CSARDSRLAGIYNEQFF
V: TRBV4-1; J: TRBJ2-7; CDR3: CASSRGLLGAYEQYF
V: TRBV11-2; J: TRBJ2-5; CDR3: CASSLRTGAGQETQYF
V: TRBV7-7; J: TRBJ2-5; CDR3: CASSPNAGPPLHF
V: TRBV5-1; J: TRBJ2-3; CDR3: CASSLVDLTDTQYF
V: TRBV29-1; J: TRBJ2-4; CDR3: CSVEFFPGEGNIQYF
V: TRBV4-1; J: TRBJ2-1; CDR3: CASSQQEGYEQFF
V: TRBV18; J: TRBJ2-1; CDR3: CASSPIRAKRYNEQFF
V: TRBV4-1; J: TRBJ2-1; CDR3: CASSDAPSDRYNEQFF
V: TRBV7-8; J: TRBJ2-7; CDR3: CASSLYRGAGGIYEQYF
V: TRBV10-3; J: TRBJ2-3; CDR3: CAIGKGLAGTTDTQYF
V: TRBV10-3; J: TRBJ2-3; CDR3: CAIRWGEDTQYF
V: TRBV29-1; J: TRBJ2-5; CDR3: CSVVAGGAGQYF
V: TRBV25-1; J: TRBJ2-7; CDR3: CASSPRDKDEQYF
V: TRBV12-3/TRBV12-4; J: TRBJ1-3; CDR3: CASRPGLGGNTIYF
V: TRBV7-9; J: TRBJ2-7; CDR3: CASSLVRGLSEQYF
V: TRBV28; J: TRBJ2-7; CDR3: CASRLQGNSYEQYF
V: TRBV5-1; J: TRBJ1-5; CDR3: CASSLAWPGHNQPQHF
V: TRBV7-3; J: TRBJ2-7; CDR3: CASSLGASGSYEQYF
V: TRBV15; J: TRBJ2-1; CDR3: CATSRLLVDEQFF
V: TRBV12-3/TRBV12-4; J: TRBJ2-3; CDR3: CASSPRTSGRSTDTQYF
V: TRBV6-1; J: TRBJ1-5; CDR3: CASSTPERSRTTGVQPQHF
V: TRBV12-3/TRBV12-4; J: TRBJ1-5; CDR3: CASSETGGNQPQHF
V: TRBV6-5; J: TRBJ2-3; CDR3: CASSYSAQTPQYF
V: TRBV16; J: TRBJ1-1; CDR3: CASSQFQNTEAFF
V: TRBV2; J: TRBJ1-2; CDR3: CASSPFLGIGAVAGYTF
V: TRBV27; J: TRBJ2-2; CDR3: CASSAGGIGELFF
V: TRBV3-1; J: TRBJ2-7; CDR3: CASTNTREQYEQYF
V: TRBV18; J: TRBJ2-7; CDR3: CASSPGAGTTYEQYF
V: TRBV9; J: TRBJ2-5; CDR3: CASSVDAETQYF
V: TRBV25-1; J: TRBJ1-4; CDR3: CASSGGLGATNEKLFF
V: TRBV20-1; J: TRBJ1-6; CDR3: CSARGSVGPLHF
V: TRBV11-2; J: TRBJ2-7; CDR3: CASSSGLTGYEQYF
V: TRBV6-4; J: TRBJ2-3; CDR3: CASSATSGGTDTQYF